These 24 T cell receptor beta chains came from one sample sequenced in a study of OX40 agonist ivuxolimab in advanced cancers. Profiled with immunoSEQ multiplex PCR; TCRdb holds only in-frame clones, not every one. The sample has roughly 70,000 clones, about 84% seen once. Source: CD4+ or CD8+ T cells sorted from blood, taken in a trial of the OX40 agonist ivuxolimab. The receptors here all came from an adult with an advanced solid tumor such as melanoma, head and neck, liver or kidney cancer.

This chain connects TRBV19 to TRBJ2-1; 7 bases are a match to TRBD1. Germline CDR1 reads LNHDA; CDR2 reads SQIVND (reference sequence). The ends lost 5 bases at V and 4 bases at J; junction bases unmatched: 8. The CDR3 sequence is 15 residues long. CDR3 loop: CASSPPRQGYNEQFF. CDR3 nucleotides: TGTGCCAGTAGTCCCCCCCGACAGGGTTACAATGAGCAGTTCTTC. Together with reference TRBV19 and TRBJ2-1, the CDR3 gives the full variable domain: DGGITQSPKYLFRKEGQNVTLSCEQNLNHDAMYWYRQDPGQGLRLIYYSQIVNDFQKGDIAEGYSVSREKKESFPLTVTSAQKNPTAFYLCASSPPRQGYNEQFFGPGTRLTVL.

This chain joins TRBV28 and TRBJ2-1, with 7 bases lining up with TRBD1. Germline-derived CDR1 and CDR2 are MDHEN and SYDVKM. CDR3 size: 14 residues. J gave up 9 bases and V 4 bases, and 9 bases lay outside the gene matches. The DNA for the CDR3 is TGTGCCAGCAGTTCCCCACGTCCAGGGGGTGAGCAGTTCTTC. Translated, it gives CASSSPRPGGEQFF. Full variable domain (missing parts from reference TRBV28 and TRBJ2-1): DVKVTQSSRYLVKRTGEKVFLECVQDMDHENMFWYRQDPGLGLRLIYFSYDVKMKEKGDIPEGYSVSREKKERFSLILESASTNQTSMYLCASSSPRPGGEQFFGPGTRLTVL.

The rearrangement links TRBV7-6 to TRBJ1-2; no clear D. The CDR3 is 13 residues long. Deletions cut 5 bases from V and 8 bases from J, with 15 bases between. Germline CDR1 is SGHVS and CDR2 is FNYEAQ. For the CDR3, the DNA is TGTGCCAGCAGCCCCGTTGAGGGAGCCGGCTACACCTTC. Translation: CASSPVEGAGYTF. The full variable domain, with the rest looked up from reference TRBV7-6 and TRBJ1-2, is GAGVSQSPRYKVTKRGQDVALRCDPISGHVSLYWYRQALGQGPEFLTYFNYEAQQDKSGLPNDRFSAERPEGSISTLTIQRTEQRDSAMYRCASSPVEGAGYTFGSGTRLTVV.

The CDR3 spells CASRLLETGTNGNTIYF. CDR3 in DNA: TGTGCAAGTCGCTTATTGGAAACCGGGACAAATGGAAACACCATATATTTT. The chain is built from TRBV12-2 and TRBJ1-3; the table's D call TRBD1 went unverified against the DNA. TRBV12-2 is shown as a pseudogene. The CDR3 length is 17 residues.

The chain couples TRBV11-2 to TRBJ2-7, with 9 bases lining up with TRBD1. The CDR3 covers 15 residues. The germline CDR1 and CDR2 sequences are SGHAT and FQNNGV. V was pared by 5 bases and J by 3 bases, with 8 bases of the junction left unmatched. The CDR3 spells CASSILQGASYEQYF. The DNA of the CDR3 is TGTGCCAGCAGCATACTACAGGGGGCAAGCTACGAGCAGTACTTC.

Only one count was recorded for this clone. The CDR3 loop reads CASGGGSRYNEQFF. CDR3 DNA sequence: TGTGCTAGTGGTGGCGGGAGCCGATACAATGAGCAGTTCTTC. V gene TRBV12-5 combines with J gene TRBJ2-1; the match to TRBD2 covers 7 bases. Germline V gene data show CDR1 as LGHNT and CDR2 as FRNRAP. V shed 5 bases and J 4 bases; nucleotides not matched to a gene: 5. The CDR3 extends over 14 amino acids.

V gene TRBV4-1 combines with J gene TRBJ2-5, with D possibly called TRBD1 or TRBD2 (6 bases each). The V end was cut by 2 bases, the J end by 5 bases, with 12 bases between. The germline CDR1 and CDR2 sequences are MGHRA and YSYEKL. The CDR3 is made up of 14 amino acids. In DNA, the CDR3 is TGCGCCAGCAGCCAATGGGGGGCCCAGGAGACCCAGTACTTC. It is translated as CASSQWGAQETQYF.

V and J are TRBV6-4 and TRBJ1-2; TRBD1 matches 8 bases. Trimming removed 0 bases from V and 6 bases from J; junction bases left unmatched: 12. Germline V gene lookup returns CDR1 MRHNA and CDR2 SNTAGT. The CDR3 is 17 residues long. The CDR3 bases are TGTGCCAGCAGTGACTCTGGGACAGGAGGGGTCCCTCATGGCTACACCTTC. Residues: CASSDSGTGGVPHGYTF.

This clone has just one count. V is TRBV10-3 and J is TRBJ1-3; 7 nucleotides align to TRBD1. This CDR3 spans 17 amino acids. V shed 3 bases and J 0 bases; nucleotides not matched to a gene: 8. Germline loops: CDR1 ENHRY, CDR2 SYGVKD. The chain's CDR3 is CAISDSGQTISGNTIYF. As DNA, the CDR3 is TGTGCCATCAGTGACTCGGGACAGACCATCTCTGGAAACACCATATATTTT.

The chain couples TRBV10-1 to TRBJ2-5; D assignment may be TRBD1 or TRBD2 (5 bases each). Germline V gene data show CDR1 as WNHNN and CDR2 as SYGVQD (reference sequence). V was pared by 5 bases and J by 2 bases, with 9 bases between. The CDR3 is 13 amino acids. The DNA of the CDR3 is TGCGCCAGCAGTACGGGACGGCAAGAGACCCAGTACTTC. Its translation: CASSTGRQETQYF.

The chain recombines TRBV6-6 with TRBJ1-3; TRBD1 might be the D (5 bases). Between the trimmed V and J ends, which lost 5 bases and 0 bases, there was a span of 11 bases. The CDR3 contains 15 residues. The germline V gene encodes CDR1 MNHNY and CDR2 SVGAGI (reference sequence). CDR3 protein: CASSGGYGSGNTIYF. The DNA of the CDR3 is TGTGCCAGCAGTGGGGGGTACGGCTCTGGAAACACCATATATTTT.

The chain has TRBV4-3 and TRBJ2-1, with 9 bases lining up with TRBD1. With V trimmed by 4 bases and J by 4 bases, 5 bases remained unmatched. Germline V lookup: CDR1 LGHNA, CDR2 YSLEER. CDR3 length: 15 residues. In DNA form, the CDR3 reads TGCGCCAGCAGCCTTGGGACAGGGACTTACAATGAGCAGTTCTTC. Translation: CASSLGTGTYNEQFF.

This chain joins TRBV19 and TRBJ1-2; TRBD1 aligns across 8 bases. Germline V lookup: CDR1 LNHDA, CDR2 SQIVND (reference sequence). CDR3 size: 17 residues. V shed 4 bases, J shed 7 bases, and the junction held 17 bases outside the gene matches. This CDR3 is CASSTSPDRVDRTGYTF. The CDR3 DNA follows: TGTGCCAGTAGTACCAGTCCGGACAGGGTCGATCGGACTGGCTACACCTTC.

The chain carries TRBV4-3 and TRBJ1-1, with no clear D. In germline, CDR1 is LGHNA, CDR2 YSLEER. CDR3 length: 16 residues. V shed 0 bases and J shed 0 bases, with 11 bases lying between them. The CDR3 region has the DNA TGCGCCAGCAGCCAAGATATTGGGGTTTTGAACACTGAAGCTTTCTTT. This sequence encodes CASSQDIGVLNTEAFF.

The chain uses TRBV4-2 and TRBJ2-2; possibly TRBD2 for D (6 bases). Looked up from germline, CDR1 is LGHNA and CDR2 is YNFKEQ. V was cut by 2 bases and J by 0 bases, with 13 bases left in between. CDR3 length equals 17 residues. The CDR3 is CASSQSMERANTGELFF. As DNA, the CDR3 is TGTGCCAGCAGCCAATCTATGGAGCGGGCGAACACCGGGGAGCTGTTTTTT.

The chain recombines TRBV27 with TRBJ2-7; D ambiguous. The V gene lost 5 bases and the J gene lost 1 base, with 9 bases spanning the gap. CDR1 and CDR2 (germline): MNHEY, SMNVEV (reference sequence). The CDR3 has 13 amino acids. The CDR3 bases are TGTGCCAGCAGTCCCCTCAGGTCCTACGAGCAGTACTTC. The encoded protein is CASSPLRSYEQYF.

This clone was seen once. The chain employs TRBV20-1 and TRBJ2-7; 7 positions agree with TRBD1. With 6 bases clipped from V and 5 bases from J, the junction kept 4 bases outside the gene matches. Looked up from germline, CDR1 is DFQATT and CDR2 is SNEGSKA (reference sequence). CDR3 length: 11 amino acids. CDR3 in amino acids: CSALDRDEQYF. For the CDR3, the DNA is TGCAGTGCCCTTGACAGGGACGAGCAGTACTTC.

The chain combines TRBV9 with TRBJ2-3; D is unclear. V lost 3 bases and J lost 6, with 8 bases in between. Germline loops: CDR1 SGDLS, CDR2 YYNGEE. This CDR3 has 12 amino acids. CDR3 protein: CASSARLDTQYF. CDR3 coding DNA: TGTGCCAGCAGCGCCCGGTTGGATACGCAGTATTTT. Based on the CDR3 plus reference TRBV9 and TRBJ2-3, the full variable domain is DSGVTQTPKHLITATGQRVTLRCSPRSGDLSVYWYQQSLDQGLQFLIQYYNGEERAKGNILERFSAQQFPDLHSELNLSSLELGDSALYFCASSARLDTQYFGPGTRLTVL.

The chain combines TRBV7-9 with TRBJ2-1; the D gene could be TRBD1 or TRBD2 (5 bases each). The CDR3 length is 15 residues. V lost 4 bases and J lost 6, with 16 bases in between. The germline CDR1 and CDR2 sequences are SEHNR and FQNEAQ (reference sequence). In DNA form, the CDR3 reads TGTGCCAGCAGCTCCTCCGGGGCCCGGATCAATGAGCAGTTCTTC. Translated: CASSSSGARINEQFF.

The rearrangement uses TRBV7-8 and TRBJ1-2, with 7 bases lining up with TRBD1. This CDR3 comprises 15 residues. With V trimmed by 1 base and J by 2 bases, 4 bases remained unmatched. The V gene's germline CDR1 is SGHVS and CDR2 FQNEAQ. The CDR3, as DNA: TGTGCCAGCAGCTTAGAAAGGGGGCGGAACTATGGCTACACCTTC. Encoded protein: CASSLERGRNYGYTF.

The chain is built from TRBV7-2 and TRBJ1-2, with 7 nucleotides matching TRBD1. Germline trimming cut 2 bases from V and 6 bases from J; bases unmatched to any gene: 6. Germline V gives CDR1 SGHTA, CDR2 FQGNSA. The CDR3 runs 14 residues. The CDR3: CASSLSGGNNGYTF. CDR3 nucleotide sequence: TGTGCCAGCAGCTTATCAGGGGGTAATAATGGCTACACCTTC.

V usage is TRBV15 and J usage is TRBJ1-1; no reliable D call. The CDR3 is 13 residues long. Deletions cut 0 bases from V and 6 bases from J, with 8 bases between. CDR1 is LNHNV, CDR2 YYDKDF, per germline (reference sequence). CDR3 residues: CATSRDIEAEAFF. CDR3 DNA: TGTGCCACCAGCAGAGATATCGAGGCTGAAGCTTTCTTT.

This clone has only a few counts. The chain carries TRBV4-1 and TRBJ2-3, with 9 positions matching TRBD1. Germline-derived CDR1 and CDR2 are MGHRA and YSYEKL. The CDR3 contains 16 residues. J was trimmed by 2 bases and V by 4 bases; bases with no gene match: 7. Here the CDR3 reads CASSRGQGPFTDTQYF. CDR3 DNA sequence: TGCGCCAGCAGCCGTGGACAGGGGCCTTTCACAGATACGCAGTATTTT.

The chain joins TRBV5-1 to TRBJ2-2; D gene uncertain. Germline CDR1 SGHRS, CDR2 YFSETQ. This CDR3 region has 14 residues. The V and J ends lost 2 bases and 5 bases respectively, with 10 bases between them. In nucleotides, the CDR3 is TGCGCCAGCAGCTTAGGCAGGCGGACCGGGGAGCTGTTTTTT. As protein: CASSLGRRTGELFF.